Listed below are T cell receptor beta chains from one sample, sequenced in a study of cytomegalovirus exposure and HLA in healthy donors. Repertoires were generated with immunoSEQ multiplex PCR, while TCRdb's copy carries only in-frame clones and drops some. Here the sample spans around 110,000 clones, roughly four fifths being singletons. The sample consisted of PBMCs. Receptors were obtained from a woman aged 18 to 35 in good health and CMV-seronegative. Both conserved end residues are part of each CDR3. D genes are given only for firm matches. Rows may omit the clone size; those that give it use once, few, many or a size class.

V,length,D,size,J,CDR3,DNA
TRBV30,12,TRBD1,NA,TRBJ1-1,CAWRGQGRGAFF,TGTGCCTGGAGGGGACAGGGTCGGGGAGCTTTCTTT
TRBV29-1,16,TRBD1,NA,TRBJ1-3,CSATLMGTGTGNTIYF,TGCAGCGCGACGCTGATGGGGACAGGAACTGGAAACACCATATATTTT
TRBV19,15,TRBD1,NA,TRBJ1-4,CASRLRDSPNEKLFF,TGTGCCAGTAGACTCCGGGACAGCCCTAATGAAAAACTGTTTTTT
TRBV29-1,13,NA,NA,TRBJ1-2,CSAGGGLNYGYTF,TGCAGCGCTGGGGGGGGGCTTAACTATGGCTACACCTTC
TRBV19,14,TRBD1,NA,TRBJ1-4,CASHQTGRNEKLFF,TGTGCCAGTCACCAGACAGGGCGTAATGAAAAACTGTTTTTT
TRBV7-9,15,NA,once,TRBJ1-1,CASSPATGLNTEAFF,TGTGCCAGCAGCCCGGCAACAGGGCTGAACACTGAAGCTTTCTTT
TRBV28,12,NA,once,TRBJ1-1,CASATGNTEAFF,TGTGCCAGCGCCACTGGGAACACTGAAGCTTTCTTT
TRBV27,15,NA,NA,TRBJ2-7,CASSLSGGLAYEQYF,TGTGCCAGCAGTTTATCCGGGGGGCTAGCCTACGAGCAGTACTTC
TRBV9,16,TRBD1,NA,TRBJ2-5,CASSVGGQAGQETQYF,TGTGCCAGCAGCGTAGGGGGACAGGCCGGACAAGAGACCCAGTACTTC
TRBV14,15,NA,NA,TRBJ1-1,CASSRGSRGNTEAFF,TGTGCCAGCAGCCGGGGGTCGCGGGGGAACACTGAAGCTTTCTTT
TRBV5-1,14,NA,NA,TRBJ1-1,CASSLELRFPEAFF,TGCGCCAGCAGCTTGGAACTAAGGTTTCCTGAAGCTTTCTTT
TRBV5-1,16,TRBD1,NA,TRBJ2-5,CASSSLNRGYQETQYF,TGCGCCAGCAGCTCGCTCAACAGGGGATACCAAGAGACCCAGTACTTC
TRBV4-1,14,TRBD1,NA,TRBJ2-2,CASSQEDRVVELFF,TGCGCCAGCAGCCAAGAGGACAGGGTAGTGGAGCTGTTTTTT
TRBV28,14,NA,NA,TRBJ1-5,CASSTGVGNQPQHF,TGTGCCAGCAGCACCGGGGTGGGCAATCAGCCCCAGCATTTT
TRBV29-1,13,TRBD1,NA,TRBJ1-5,CSATTGTNQPQHF,TGCAGCGCCACGACAGGGACAAATCAGCCCCAGCATTTT
TRBV29-1,10,NA,NA,TRBJ1-1,CSVGAPKPFF,TGCAGCGTGGGGGCACCTAAACCTTTCTTT
TRBV5-1,13,TRBD1,NA,TRBJ2-3,CASSSTGIDTQYF,TGCGCCAGCAGCTCGACAGGGATAGATACGCAGTATTTT
TRBV5-4,15,TRBD1,NA,TRBJ2-2,CASSDRTGFTGELFF,TGTGCCAGCAGCGATCGGACAGGGTTTACCGGGGAGCTGTTTTTT
TRBV6-1,18,NA,NA,TRBJ1-6,CASSEATALTNYNSPLHF,TGTGCCAGCAGTGAAGCTACAGCGCTGACTAACTATAATTCACCCCTCCACTTT
TRBV5-6,14,NA,NA,TRBJ1-4,CASSLGAYNEKLFF,TGTGCCAGCAGCTTGGGGGCGTATAATGAAAAACTGTTTTTT
TRBV29-1,13,NA,NA,TRBJ1-1,CSVDDGAGTEAFF,TGCAGCGTTGATGATGGGGCTGGGACTGAAGCTTTCTTT
TRBV2,15,TRBD2,NA,TRBJ2-1,CASSDGGGSYNEQFF,TGTGCCAGCAGTGATGGGGGGGGCTCCTACAATGAGCAGTTCTTC
TRBV5-1,15,NA,NA,TRBJ1-3,CASSPWEGSGNTIYF,TGCGCCAGCAGCCCCTGGGAGGGAAGTGGAAACACCATATATTTT
TRBV5-6,15,NA,few,TRBJ1-6,CASSRGTRVWSPLHF,TGTGCCAGCAGCAGAGGGACTAGGGTTTGGTCACCCCTCCACTTT
TRBV5-6,15,NA,NA,TRBJ1-1,CASSSPADMNTEAFF,TGTGCCAGCAGCTCCCCCGCAGACATGAACACTGAAGCTTTCTTT
TRBV6-1,15,TRBD1,NA,TRBJ1-3,CASTGQDLGGNTIYF,TGTGCCAGCACCGGACAGGATCTCGGTGGAAACACCATATATTTT
TRBV28,15,NA,NA,TRBJ2-5,CASSPIGLTRETQYF,TGTGCCAGCAGTCCAATAGGACTCACCCGGGAGACCCAGTACTTC
TRBV15,14,NA,NA,TRBJ1-1,CATSNRGSGTEAFF,TGTGCCACCAGCAACCGAGGGTCGGGCACTGAAGCTTTCTTT
TRBV5-1,13,NA,NA,TRBJ1-1,CASRGGGETEAFF,TGCGCCAGCAGAGGGGGAGGGGAAACTGAAGCTTTCTTT
TRBV5-6,15,TRBD1,NA,TRBJ1-5,CASSLWDRDNQPQHF,TGTGCCAGCAGCTTGTGGGACAGGGACAATCAGCCCCAGCATTTT
TRBV6-1,16,TRBD1,NA,TRBJ1-1,CASSEPGQGALKLAFF,TGTGCCAGCAGTGAGCCGGGACAGGGTGCCCTTAAGTTAGCTTTCTTT
TRBV10-1,14,NA,NA,TRBJ2-1,CASSSGNGVNEQFF,TGCGCCAGCAGCAGCGGCAACGGGGTTAATGAGCAGTTCTTC
TRBV27,14,TRBD1,few,TRBJ1-5,CASSIRTGLKPQHF,TGTGCCAGCAGTATCAGGACAGGGCTGAAGCCCCAGCATTTT
TRBV28,15,NA,NA,TRBJ1-1,CASSLGGAQGTEAFF,TGTGCCAGCAGTTTAGGGGGGGCGCAGGGCACTGAAGCTTTCTTT
TRBV2,12,NA,NA,TRBJ1-2,CASKAGDYGYTF,TGTGCCAGCAAGGCAGGGGACTATGGCTACACCTTC
TRBV28,16,NA,NA,TRBJ2-7,CASSLDVGPSGGEQYF,TGTGCCAGCAGTCTTGACGTTGGGCCATCAGGTGGCGAGCAGTACTTC
TRBV14,13,TRBD1,NA,TRBJ1-2,CASSHRTGDGYTF,TGTGCCAGCAGCCACCGGACAGGGGATGGCTACACCTTC
TRBV6-5,12,NA,once,TRBJ2-7,CATRVSSYEQYF,TGTGCCACCAGGGTTAGCTCCTACGAGCAGTACTTC
TRBV6-6,15,NA,many,TRBJ2-6,CASSYAESGANVLTF,TGTGCCAGCAGTTACGCGGAATCTGGGGCCAACGTCCTGACTTTC
TRBV5-6,16,NA,once,TRBJ1-1,CASSLEEGTMNTEAFF,TGTGCCAGCAGCTTGGAGGAGGGTACTATGAACACTGAAGCTTTCTTT
TRBV14,14,TRBD1,few,TRBJ2-7,CASSRNRGLREQYF,TGTGCCAGCAGCCGCAACAGGGGGCTGAGGGAGCAGTACTTC
TRBV9,16,TRBD1,NA,TRBJ1-2,CASSPHRDRNFGGYTF,TGTGCCAGCAGCCCCCACCGGGACAGGAACTTTGGTGGCTACACCTTC
TRBV6-6,16,TRBD1,NA,TRBJ2-7,CASRRDRGMAAYEQYF,TGTGCCAGCAGACGGGACAGGGGAATGGCGGCCTACGAGCAGTACTTC
TRBV7-9,12,NA,NA,TRBJ1-1,CSSSLGTAEAFF,TGTTCCAGCAGCTTAGGGACTGCAGAAGCTTTCTTT
TRBV6-5,12,NA,few,TRBJ1-5,CASRGSNQPQHF,TGTGCCAGCCGGGGGAGCAATCAGCCCCAGCATTTT
TRBV5-4,12,NA,NA,TRBJ2-3,CASSRSTDTQYF,TGTGCCAGCAGCCGTAGCACAGATACGCAGTATTTT